This T cell receptor (beta chain) is from a study of blood T cells in healthy people across ages. At the level of the study: The capture of about one barcoded beta molecule per two T cells was achieved by template switching.

Peripheral blood from each donor was collected in a volume of roughly 9.2 milliliters. The table lists this clonotype with a count of one. Sample-barcoded 5' priming and a J-beta primer mix drove a second PCR of roughly 7 to 11 cycles. A single record per CDR3 protein comes from TCRdb applying MiXCR to the 5' RACE reads. The sample shows fewer than 600,000 distinct CDR3 sequences, about 27% of them seen only once. This same sample was also part of a study on T cells of mothers and their children. That investigation notes: Reads obtained per mother exceeded 10 million TCR beta CDR3 reads, with some 3 million obtained per child. Researchers report slightly higher, though non-significant, overlap in related mother-child pairs than in unrelated pairs.

This TCR was recovered from a boy younger than 10 in good health. Sequencing used blood.

CDR3 protein: CASSRPASYEQYF. For the CDR3, the DNA is TGTGCCAGCAGTCGACCGGCCTCCTACGAGCAGTACTTC. The genes are TRBV28 and TRBJ2-7; D uncertain. V lost 5 bases and J lost 0, with 8 bases in between. CDR1 MDHEN and CDR2 SYDVKM come from the germline V gene. This CDR3 has 13 residues. The full variable domain, rest sourced from reference TRBV28 and TRBJ2-7, is DVKVTQSSRYLVKRTGEKVFLECVQDMDHENMFWYRQDPGLGLRLIYFSYDVKMKEKGDIPEGYSVSREKKERFSLILESASTNQTSMYLCASSRPASYEQYFGPGTRLTVT.